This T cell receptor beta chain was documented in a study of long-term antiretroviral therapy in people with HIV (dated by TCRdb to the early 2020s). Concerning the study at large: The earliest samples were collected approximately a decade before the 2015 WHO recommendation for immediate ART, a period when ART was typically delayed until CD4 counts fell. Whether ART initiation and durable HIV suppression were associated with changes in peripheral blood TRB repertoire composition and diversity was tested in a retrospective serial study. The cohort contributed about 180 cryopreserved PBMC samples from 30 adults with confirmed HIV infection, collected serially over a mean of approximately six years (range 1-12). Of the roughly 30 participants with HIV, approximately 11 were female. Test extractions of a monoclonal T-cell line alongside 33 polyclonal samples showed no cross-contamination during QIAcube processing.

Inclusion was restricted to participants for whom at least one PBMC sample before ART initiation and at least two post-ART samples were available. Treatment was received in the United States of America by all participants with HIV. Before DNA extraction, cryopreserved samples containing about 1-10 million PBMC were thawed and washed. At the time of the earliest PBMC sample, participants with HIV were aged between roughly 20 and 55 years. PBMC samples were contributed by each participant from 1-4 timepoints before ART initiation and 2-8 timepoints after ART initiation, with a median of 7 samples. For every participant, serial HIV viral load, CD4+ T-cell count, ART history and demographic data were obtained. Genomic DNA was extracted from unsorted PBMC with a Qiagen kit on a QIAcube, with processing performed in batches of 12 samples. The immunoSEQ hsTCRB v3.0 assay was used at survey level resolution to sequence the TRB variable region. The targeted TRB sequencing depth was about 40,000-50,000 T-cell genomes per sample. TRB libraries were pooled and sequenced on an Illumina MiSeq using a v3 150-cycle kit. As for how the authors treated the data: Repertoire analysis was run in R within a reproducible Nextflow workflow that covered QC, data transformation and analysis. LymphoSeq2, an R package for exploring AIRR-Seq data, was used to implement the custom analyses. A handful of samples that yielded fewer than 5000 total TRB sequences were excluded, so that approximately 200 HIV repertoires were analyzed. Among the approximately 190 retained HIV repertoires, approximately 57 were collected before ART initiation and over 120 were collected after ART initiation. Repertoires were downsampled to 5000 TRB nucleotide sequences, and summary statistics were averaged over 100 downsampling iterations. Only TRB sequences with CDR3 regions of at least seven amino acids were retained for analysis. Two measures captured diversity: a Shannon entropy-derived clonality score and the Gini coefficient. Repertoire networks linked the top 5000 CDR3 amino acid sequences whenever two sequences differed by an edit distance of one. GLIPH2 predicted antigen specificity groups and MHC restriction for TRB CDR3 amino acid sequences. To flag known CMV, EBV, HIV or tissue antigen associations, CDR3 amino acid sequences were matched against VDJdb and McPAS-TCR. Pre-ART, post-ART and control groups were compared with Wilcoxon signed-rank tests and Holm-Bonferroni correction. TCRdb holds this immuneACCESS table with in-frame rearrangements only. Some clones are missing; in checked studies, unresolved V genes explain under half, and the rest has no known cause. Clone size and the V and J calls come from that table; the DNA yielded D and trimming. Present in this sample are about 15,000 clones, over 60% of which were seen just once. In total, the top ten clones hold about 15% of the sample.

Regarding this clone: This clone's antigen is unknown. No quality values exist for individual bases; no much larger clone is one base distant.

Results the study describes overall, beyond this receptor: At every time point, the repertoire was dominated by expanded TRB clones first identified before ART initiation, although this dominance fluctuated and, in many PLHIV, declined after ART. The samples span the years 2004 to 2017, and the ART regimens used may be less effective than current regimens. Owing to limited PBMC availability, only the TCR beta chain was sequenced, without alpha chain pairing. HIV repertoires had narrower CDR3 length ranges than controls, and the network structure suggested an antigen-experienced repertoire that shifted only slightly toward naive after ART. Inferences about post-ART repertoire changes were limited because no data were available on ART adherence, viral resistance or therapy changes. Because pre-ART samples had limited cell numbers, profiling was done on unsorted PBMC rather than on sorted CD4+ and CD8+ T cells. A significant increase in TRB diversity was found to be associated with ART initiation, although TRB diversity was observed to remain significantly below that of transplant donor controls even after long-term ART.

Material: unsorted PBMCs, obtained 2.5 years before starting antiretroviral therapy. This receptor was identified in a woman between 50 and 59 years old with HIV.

The bases are TGTGCCAGCAGTGTCGCGGATATCTACGAGCAGTACGTC. This yields the protein CASSVADIYEQYV. The receptor chain draws on TRBV6-1 and TRBJ2-7; a confident D gene designation cannot be given. Trimming costs V 4 bases and J 3 bases, and their ends lie 10 bases apart. The CDR3 sequence holds 13 residues, the cysteine and valine included. Kept here is only the CDR3 DNA, which spans 39 bases and is read in frame from base 1. Sequences MNHNS (CDR1) and SASEGT (CDR2) are obtained from the germline V gene.